This TCR beta chain stems from a study of T-cell reconstitution after alpha-beta-depleted transplantation in children. The CDR3 is 13 residues long. Trimming took 5 bases from V and 5 from J, leaving 12 bases between them. For TCRbeta, the library was prepared with unique molecular identifiers. One entry per CDR3 protein results from TCRdb running MiXCR on the PCR reads. Altogether almost 600,000 distinct CDR3 sequences are present, more than 20% being singletons, with the ten largest covering just over 35%. The chain couples TRBV12-3 or TRBV12-4 to TRBJ1-1; D gene unclear. This specimen was PBMCs, taken before TCRalphabeta/CD19-depleted stem cell transplant. The clonotype was recovered from a boy less than two years old with Wiskott-Aldrich syndrome, due to receive a stem cell transplant. CDR3 in amino acids: CASSPGPRTEAFF. In DNA, the CDR3 is TGTGCCAGCAGTCCGGGTCCCAGGACTGAAGCTTTCTTT.